This T cell receptor beta chain was sequenced in a study of cytomegalovirus exposure and HLA in healthy donors. Study at large: The same platform was used for the 100 to 150 validation repertoires and the roughly 730 first-cohort repertoires, a later analysis reported. Findings of the study overall: As was reported, the classifier diagnosed cytomegalovirus status with high specificity and sensitivity.

The method was immunoSEQ multiplex PCR; TCRdb's version includes in-frame clones alone and lacks a portion of them. Here the sample spans 100,000 to 150,000 clones, roughly 87% being singletons. Comment on this clone: The antigen is undetermined.

The sample was PBMCs. This TCR was sampled from a woman between 18 and 29 years old in good health and CMV-seronegative.

The CDR3 sequence: CASSQRDEQFF. The CDR3 DNA reads as TGTGCCAGCAGCCAGCGGGATGAGCAGTTCTTC. V is TRBV6-5 and J is TRBJ2-1; weak D call: TRBD2 (6 bases). The V gene's germline CDR1 is MNHEY and CDR2 SVGAGI. The CDR3 length is 11 residues. Trimming left V 6 bases short and J 8 bases short, with 8 bases between.